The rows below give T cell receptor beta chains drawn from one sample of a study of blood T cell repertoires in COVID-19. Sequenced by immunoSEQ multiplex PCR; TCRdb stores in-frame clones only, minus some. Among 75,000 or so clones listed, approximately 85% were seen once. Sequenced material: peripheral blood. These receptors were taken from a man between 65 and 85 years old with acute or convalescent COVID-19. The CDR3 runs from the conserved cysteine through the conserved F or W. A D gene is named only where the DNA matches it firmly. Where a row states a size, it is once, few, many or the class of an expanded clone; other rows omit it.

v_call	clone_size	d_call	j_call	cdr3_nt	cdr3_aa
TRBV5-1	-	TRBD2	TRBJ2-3	TGCGCCAGCAGCCTGACTGGGGGGGTGTCGGATACGCAGTATTTT	CASSLTGGVSDTQYF
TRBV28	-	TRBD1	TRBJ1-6	TGTGCCAGCAGAGCCCCCGGGACAGGCCCCTCACCCCTCCACTTT	CASRAPGTGPSPLHF
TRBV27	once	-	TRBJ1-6	TGTGCCAGCAGTTTATGGGACACGGGTAATTCACCCCTCCACTTT	CASSLWDTGNSPLHF
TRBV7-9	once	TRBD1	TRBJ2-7	TGTGCCAGCAGCAAGGACCGGGACAGCCAACAGAGCTCCTACGAGCAGTACTTC	CASSKDRDSQQSSYEQYF
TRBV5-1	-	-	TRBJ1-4	TGCGCCAGCAGCTTTAGAGTCCGGGAAAAACTGTTTTTT	CASSFRVREKLFF
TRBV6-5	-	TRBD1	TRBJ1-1	TGTGCCAGCAGTTTCGGGACAGGGGGCACTGAAGCTTTCTTT	CASSFGTGGTEAFF
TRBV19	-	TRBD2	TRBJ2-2	TGTGCCAGTAGTAAACCTAGCGGGGGCACCGGGGAGCTGTTTTTT	CASSKPSGGTGELFF
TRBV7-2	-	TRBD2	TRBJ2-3	TGTGCCAGCAGCTTAGATGGCGGGGGACCTCCCCGGGCGCAGTATTTT	CASSLDGGGPPRAQYF
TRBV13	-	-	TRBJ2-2	TGTGCCAGCAGCTCTCTGGGGGGGCGGAACACCGGGGAGCTGTTTTTT	CASSSLGGRNTGELFF
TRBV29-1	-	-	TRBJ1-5	TGCAGCGTTGTTTACAGTAGCAATCAGCCCCAGCATTTT	CSVVYSSNQPQHF
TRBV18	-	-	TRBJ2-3	TGTGCCAGCTCACCGAGGGCGAGTCTAGGCCCAGATACGCAGTATTTT	CASSPRASLGPDTQYF
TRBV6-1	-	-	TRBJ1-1	TGTGCCAGCAGTGAATCCAGACTTGAAGCTTTCTTT	CASSESRLEAFF
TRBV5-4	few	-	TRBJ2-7	TGTGCCAGCAGCTTCGCTACAGGGAACTACGAGCAGTACTTC	CASSFATGNYEQYF
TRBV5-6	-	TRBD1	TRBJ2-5	TGTGCCAGCAGCTTAGGACAGGGATTAGGAGAGACCCAGTACTTC	CASSLGQGLGETQYF
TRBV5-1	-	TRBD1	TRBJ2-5	TGCGCCAGCAGCTTCGGACAGGGAGAAGAGACCCAGTACTTC	CASSFGQGEETQYF
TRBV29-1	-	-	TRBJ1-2	TGCAGCGTTGTACAGGCGGATGGCTACACCTTC	CSVVQADGYTF
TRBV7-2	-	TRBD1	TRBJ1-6	TGTGCCAGCAGGCAATCAGGGGGCGAGGGTTCACCCCTCCACTTT	CASRQSGGEGSPLHF
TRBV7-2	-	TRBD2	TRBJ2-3	TGTGCCAGCAGCAAGCGGGGGGGCACAGATACGCAGTATTTT	CASSKRGGTDTQYF
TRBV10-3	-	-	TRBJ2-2	TGTGCCATCAGGGATGCAGGGGATCCCGGGGAGCTGTTTTTT	CAIRDAGDPGELFF
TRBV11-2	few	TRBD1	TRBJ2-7	TGTGCCAGCAGCTTAGCCCAGGGGGCCCACGAGCAGTACTTC	CASSLAQGAHEQYF
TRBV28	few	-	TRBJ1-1	TGTGCCAGCAGTTTAGGAGGGCGGCCGGTAGCTTTCTTT	CASSLGGRPVAFF
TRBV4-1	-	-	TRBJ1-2	TGCGCCAGCAGCCAAGGGGTCGGGAGACAGAACTATGGCTACACCTTC	CASSQGVGRQNYGYTF
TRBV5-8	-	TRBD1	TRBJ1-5	TGTGCCAGCAGTCCGGGACAGGGGAGTTTTACGCAGCCCCAGCATTTT	CASSPGQGSFTQPQHF
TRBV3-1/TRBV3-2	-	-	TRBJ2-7	TGTGCCAGCAGCCCAACGGGACACTTAAACTACGAGCAGTACTTC	CASSPTGHLNYEQYF
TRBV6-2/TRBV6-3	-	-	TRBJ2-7	TGTGCCAGCAGCGAACCAGCGGTTTCCCTCATAAGATACGAGCAGTACTTC	CASSEPAVSLIRYEQYF
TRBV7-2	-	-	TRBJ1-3	TGTGCCAGCAGCTTGACAGTCAGTACTGGAAACACCATATATTTT	CASSLTVSTGNTIYF
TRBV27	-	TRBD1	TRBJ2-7	TGTGCCAGCAGTTTATCGTTGCGGACAGGGTCATGGGAGCAGTACTTC	CASSLSLRTGSWEQYF
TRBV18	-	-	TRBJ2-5	TGTGCCAGCTCACCCTTACGGACAGAACAAGAGACCCAGTACTTC	CASSPLRTEQETQYF
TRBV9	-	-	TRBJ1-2	TGTGCCAGCAACGGTAACTATGGCTACACCTTC	CASNGNYGYTF
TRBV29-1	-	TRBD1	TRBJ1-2	TGCAGCGTTAGCCCCTGGACAGGGGGTGCTAGTTATGGCTACACCTTC	CSVSPWTGGASYGYTF
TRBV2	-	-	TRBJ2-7	TGTGCCAGCAGTGTAGGACAGAGCTCCTACGAGCAGTACTTC	CASSVGQSSYEQYF
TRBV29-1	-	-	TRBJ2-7	TGCAGCGTAGGGGCAGGGGGGTACGAGCAGTACTTC	CSVGAGGYEQYF
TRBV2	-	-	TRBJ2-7	TGTGCCAGCAGTGACGTGGGAGGCTACGAGCAGTACTTC	CASSDVGGYEQYF
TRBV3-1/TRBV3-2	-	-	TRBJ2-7	TGTGCCAGCAGCCAAGGCCCCAGCTCCTACGAGCAGTACTTC	CASSQGPSSYEQYF
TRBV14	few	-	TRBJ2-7	TGTGCCAGCAGCCAAGTGGACAGTTTAATCTACGAGCAGTACTTC	CASSQVDSLIYEQYF
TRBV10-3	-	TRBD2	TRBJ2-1	TGTGCCATCAGGCGGGGGGAGGAATACAATGAGCAGTTCTTC	CAIRRGEEYNEQFF
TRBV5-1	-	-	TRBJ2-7	TGCGCCAGCAGCTTGTCCAGGGCTGTACTCGAGCAGTACTTC	CASSLSRAVLEQYF